These 21 T cell receptor beta chains share one sample of origin, sequenced in a study of regulatory T cells in long-lasting Graves disease (dated by TCRdb to the early 2020s). The method was multiplex PCR. TCRdb records Illumina HiSeq 4000 as the sequencer. To build TCR beta libraries, CDR3 regions were amplified by Arm-PCR using iRepertoire HTBI primers. Starting from the raw public reads, TCRdb applied fastp trimming at Q25, assembled clones with MiXCR and retained in-frame beta chains. When rows share a CDR3 protein, they turn into one entry using the most common DNA and genes. The sample contains hundreds of thousands of distinct CDR3 sequences, around 15% of them found a single time. Clones ranked in the top ten supply roughly 18% of the sample. The meaning of the sample's time point label: newly diagnosed GD, antithyroid drugs for less than 3 months. RNA was extracted from PBMCs in TRIzol for both TCR sequencing and RNA sequencing.

This sample was also put to use in a study of T cells in Graves' hyperthyroidism and ophthalmopathy.

The material sequenced was peripheral blood mononuclear cells (PBMCs), taken at new diagnosis, from a patient treated with antithyroid drugs. These receptors were collected from a woman aged 25 to 45 with Graves disease. Donor details come from another sample of the same person, matched by shared clones.

The V gene is TRBV30, the J gene TRBJ1-4, with TRBD1 identical over 9 bases. There are 14 residues in the CDR3. The trim removed 4 bases at V and 7 bases at J, leaving 7 bases unmatched. Germline V lookup: CDR1 GTSNPN, CDR2 SVGIG (reference sequence). The CDR3 coding sequence is TGTGCCTGGAACTTGGGACAGGGTCGTGAAAAACTGTTTTTT. It codes for CAWNLGQGREKLFF.

The genes are TRBV7-9 and TRBJ1-4; TRBD1 agrees at 9 bases. The V segment lost 5 bases and the J segment 8 bases; nucleotides outside the gene matches: 9. The length of the CDR3 is 15 residues. Germline V lookup: CDR1 SEHNR, CDR2 FQNEAQ (reference sequence). CDR3 residues: CASSRTGVMKEKLFF. The CDR3 DNA reads TGTGCCAGCAGCCGGACAGGGGTTATGAAGGAAAAACTGTTTTTT.

This clonotype was counted many times. J is TRBJ1-5 and V is TRBV28; perhaps TRBD1 as D (6 bases). V was cut by 6 bases and J by 6 bases, with 15 bases left in between. Per the germline V gene, CDR1 is MDHEN and CDR2 is SYDVKM. The CDR3 is 14 residues long. CDR3 nucleotide sequence: TGTGCCAGCAGGTCAGGGGTCGATCTTCAGCCCCAGCATTTT. As protein: CASRSGVDLQPQHF.

This clonotype has only a few counts. The chain joins TRBV24-1 to TRBJ2-3; D gene ambiguous. V lost 5 bases to trimming and J lost 2 bases, with 16 bases between them. This CDR3 region has 16 residues. CDR1 is KGHDR, CDR2 SFDVKD, per germline. CDR3 loop: CATSARSLDVTDTQYF. Written as DNA, the CDR3 is TGTGCCACCAGTGCCCGATCCTTGGACGTCACAGATACGCAGTATTTT.

The chain employs TRBV20-1 and TRBJ2-2; TRBD1 is a possible D gene (6 bases). Germline CDR1 DFQATT, CDR2 SNEGSKA (reference sequence). Trimming cost V 3 bases and J 4 bases, with 15 bases left between them. The CDR3 extends over 15 amino acids. CDR3 protein: CSARPGQKSTGELFF. The CDR3 DNA reads as TGCAGTGCTAGGCCCGGACAGAAATCCACCGGGGAGCTGTTTTTT.

There are many counts of this clonotype. The chain recombines TRBV12-3 or TRBV12-4 with TRBJ1-2; 8 bases match TRBD1. The CDR3 consists of 13 residues. J gave up 6 bases and V 7 bases, and 7 bases lay outside the gene matches. The CDR3 sequence: CASTLTGADGYTF. DNA for the CDR3: TGTGCCAGCACCCTGACAGGGGCGGATGGCTACACCTTC.

There are many counts of this clonotype. V is TRBV20-1 and J is TRBJ2-7, with 9 bases matching TRBD1. CDR3 length equals 14 residues. Germline lookup yields CDR1 DFQATT and CDR2 SNEGSKA (reference sequence). V was clipped by 6 bases and J by 0 bases; unmatched bases: 6. In DNA form, the CDR3 reads TGCAGTGCCACCGACAGGGGGAGCTCCTACGAGCAGTACTTC. The encoded protein is CSATDRGSSYEQYF.

This clonotype was seen more than once but under ten times. The rearrangement uses TRBV29-1 and TRBJ1-2; 9 bases are shared with TRBD1. From germline, CDR1 is SQVTM and CDR2 ANQGSEA. V was pared by 7 bases and J by 7 bases, with 13 bases of the junction left unmatched. The CDR3 sequence is 14 residues long. This CDR3 is CSAEWTGDNLGYTF. The CDR3 coding sequence is TGCAGCGCCGAGTGGACAGGGGATAATCTTGGCTACACCTTC.

The chain carries TRBV6-1 and TRBJ2-3; 8 bases line up with TRBD2. V dropped 8 bases and J dropped 2; count of bases not matched to a gene: 6. This CDR3 has 14 amino acids. Germline CDR1 reads MNHNS; CDR2 reads SASEGT. CDR3 sequence: CASRGLVYTDTQYF. DNA for the CDR3: TGTGCCAGCCGGGGACTAGTCTACACAGATACGCAGTATTTT.

The chain is built from TRBV7-9 and TRBJ2-1; 10 nucleotides agree with TRBD2. Germline V gene sequence: CDR1 SEHNR, CDR2 FQNEAQ (reference sequence). V trimming: 5 bases; J trimming: 7 bases; junction bases outside the gene matches: 5. This CDR3 has 14 amino acids. The CDR3 is CASSKGLAVNEQFF. The CDR3 region has the DNA TGTGCCAGCAGCAAAGGACTAGCGGTGAATGAGCAGTTCTTC.

Comment on this clonotype: One base away lies a much larger clone, so this may be a sequencing read error. V usage is TRBV28 and J usage is TRBJ2-7, with 9 bases fitting TRBD1. The CDR3 extends over 15 amino acids. Germline loops: CDR1 MDHEN, CDR2 SYDVKM. CDR3 coding DNA: TGTGCCAGCACCCCCTTGGGACAGGGAGTTTACGAGCGGTACTTC. Translated: CASTPLGQGVYERYF.

This clonotype showed up many times. The chain has TRBV6-1 and TRBJ2-7, with D possibly being TRBD1 or TRBD2 (5 bases each). From germline, CDR1 is MNHNS and CDR2 SASEGT. This CDR3 is built from 15 residues. V shed 6 bases and J shed 4 bases, with 19 bases lying between them. The CDR3 loop reads CASRDAGLGDYEQYF. CDR3 DNA: TGTGCCAGCAGGGATGCTGGGCTGGGGGATTACGAGCAGTACTTC.

V usage is TRBV20-1 and J usage is TRBJ2-1; 9 bases align to TRBD2. This CDR3 spans 14 amino acids. V was pared by 6 bases and J by 7 bases, with 10 bases of the junction left unmatched. The V gene's germline CDR1 is DFQATT and CDR2 SNEGSKA (reference sequence). The DNA for the CDR3 is TGCAGTGCCTCAGCCGGGACTAGCCGTAATGAGCAGTTCTTC. The encoded protein is CSASAGTSRNEQFF.

The table lists this clonotype with many counts. The genes are TRBV28 and TRBJ1-5; D gene uncertain. V lost 5 bases and J 7 bases, leaving 18 bases between the germline ends. The CDR3 extends over 15 amino acids. In germline, CDR1 is MDHEN, CDR2 SYDVKM. CDR3 nucleotides: TGTGCCAGCAGTCCCCCGGGAAGTTGGGAACAGCCCCAGCATTTT. Translated, it gives CASSPPGSWEQPQHF.

This clonotype was counted only a few times. The CDR3 reads CASSPRQGFDYGYTF. The CDR3 DNA reads as TGTGCCAGTAGTCCGAGACAGGGATTCGACTATGGCTACACCTTC. This chain links TRBV19 with TRBJ1-2, with 7 bases fitting TRBD1. V was pared by 5 bases and J by 3 bases, with 9 bases of the junction left unmatched. Germline CDR1 LNHDA, CDR2 SQIVND (reference sequence). The CDR3 covers 15 residues.

This clonotype was recorded many times. V gene TRBV29-1 combines with J gene TRBJ2-3, with D perhaps TRBD2 (6 bases). Germline V gene lookup returns CDR1 SQVTM and CDR2 ANQGSEA. The length of the CDR3 is 12 residues. The CDR3 sequence is CASDASTDTQYF. CDR3 sequence (DNA): TGCGCTAGCGATGCTAGCACAGATACGCAGTATTTT.

Details on this clonotype: A far larger clone is a single base away, which makes a read error likely. The rearrangement joins TRBV6-5 to TRBJ1-1, with no clear D. CDR3 length equals 12 residues. Germline V lookup: CDR1 MNHEY, CDR2 SVGAGI. The CDR3 DNA is TGTGCCAGCAGTTATGTGAACACTGGAGCTTTCTTT. It translates to CASSYVNTGAFF.

The V gene is TRBV6-5, the J gene TRBJ2-7; 7 positions agree with TRBD2. Germline loops: CDR1 MNHEY, CDR2 SVGAGI. The CDR3 has 16 amino acids. Germline trimming cut 2 bases from V and 5 bases from J; bases unmatched to any gene: 12. The CDR3 spells CASSYHRTSIPHEQYF. The CDR3 region has the DNA TGTGCCAGCAGTTACCATCGGACTAGTATCCCACACGAGCAGTACTTC.

This clonotype was counted at least ten times. V is TRBV6-1 and J is TRBJ1-2; D ambiguous. Germline V gene data show CDR1 as MNHNS and CDR2 as SASEGT. V shed 5 bases and J shed 7 bases, with 11 bases lying between them. This CDR3 has 12 residues. The CDR3 DNA reads as TGTGCCAGCAGTAGGCCGTCGGGTGGCTACACCTTC. Its protein product is CASSRPSGGYTF.

The chain uses TRBV20-1 and TRBJ2-7; D perhaps matches TRBD2 (6 bases). Trimming shortened V by 0 bases and J by 1 base, and 16 bases separated the two germline ends. This CDR3 contains 16 residues. Germline V gives CDR1 DFQATT, CDR2 SNEGSKA (reference sequence). The DNA for the CDR3 is TGCAGTGCTAGAGATAGGAGGAGGGTTGGATCCTACGAGCAGTACTTC. It yields the protein CSARDRRRVGSYEQYF.

The J gene is TRBJ1-5, the V gene TRBV6-1; perhaps TRBD1 as D (6 bases). V shed 5 bases and J shed 6 bases, with 11 bases lying between them. This CDR3 contains 13 residues. Germline values: CDR1 MNHNS, CDR2 SASEGT. The CDR3 DNA follows: TGTGCCAGCAGTACAGGGTTAATTCAGCCCCAGCATTTT. Its translation is CASSTGLIQPQHF.